This record looks at one T cell receptor beta chain sequence and its context. Antigen unknown. The CDR3 is 13 amino acids. Trimming removed 4 bases at V and 5 bases at J, with 12 bases between. Germline lookup yields CDR1 SGHRS and CDR2 YFSETQ. The sample belongs to a study of cytomegalovirus exposure and HLA in healthy donors. General study findings and limits: CMV serostatus was the only immune exposure information that was available. The authors enumerated roughly 160 TCR beta chains as linked to cytomegalovirus.

Primers: 60 Vbeta forward and 13 Jbeta reverse. Assay used: immunoSEQ multiplex PCR; TCRdb lists only in-frame clones, some missing. The sample carries around 150,000 clones, approximately 75% recorded once. The sequencing input was PBMCs. The TCR sequence derives from a man aged 50 or older in good health and CMV-seropositive. V is TRBV5-1 and J is TRBJ1-1; D gene ambiguous. In DNA, the CDR3 is TGCGCCAGCAGCCCATCGACAACAACTGAAGCTTTCTTT. Amino acids: CASSPSTTTEAFF.